This passage covers 9 T cell receptor beta chains from one sample sequenced in a study of blood T cells in healthy people across ages. It was with a sample-barcoded 5' primer and a J-beta primer mix that a second PCR of roughly 7 to 12 cycles was run. TCRdb passed the 5' RACE reads through MiXCR, listing each CDR3 protein once. This table holds roughly 1.5 million distinct CDR3 sequences, approximately 43% found once. Specimen: blood. These receptors were obtained from a woman between 18 and 29 years old in good health.

The chain employs TRBV3-1 and TRBJ2-5; maybe TRBD2 (5 bases). CDR1 and CDR2 (germline): LGHDT, YNNKEL (reference sequence). The CDR3 covers 15 residues. V was shortened by 1 base and J by 5 bases, with 14 bases between the two germline ends. The CDR3 spells CASSQAMARRETQYF. CDR3 bases: TGTGCCAGCAGCCAAGCTATGGCGAGGAGGGAGACCCAGTACTTC.

This rearrangement joins TRBV28 to TRBJ2-1; TRBD1 agrees at 9 bases. Germline V gene data show CDR1 as MDHEN and CDR2 as SYDVKM. Germline trimming cut 11 bases from V and 7 bases from J; bases unmatched to any gene: 9. CDR3 size: 13 residues. The CDR3 is CAARGTGYNEQFF. The CDR3 DNA reads as TGTGCCGCGCGGGGGACAGGGTATAATGAGCAGTTCTTC.

The rearrangement uses TRBV6-2 or TRBV6-3 and TRBJ2-5; no reliable D call. CDR3 length: 17 residues. CDR1 is MNHEY and CDR2 is SVGEGT in the germline V gene. The V end was cut by 6 bases, the J end by 3 bases, with 23 bases between. This chain's CDR3 is CASSINRIVDPKETQYF. The CDR3 DNA reads as TGTGCCAGCAGCATAAATCGGATCGTGGACCCAAAAGAGACCCAGTACTTC.

The chain has TRBV5-1 and TRBJ1-1; 7 positions match TRBD1. V was clipped by 7 bases and J by 0 bases; unmatched bases: 9. Germline V gene sequence: CDR1 SGHRS, CDR2 YFSETQ. CDR3 length: 15 amino acids. CDR3 sequence: CASQRDSNLNTEAFF. Here the CDR3 DNA reads TGCGCCAGCCAACGGGACAGCAATTTGAACACTGAAGCTTTCTTT.

V and J are TRBV3-1 and TRBJ2-7; a possible D gene is TRBD1 (6 bases). The J call is doubtful: the DNA matches TRBJ2-5 better. There are 15 residues in the CDR3. Germline V lookup: CDR1 LGHDT, CDR2 YNNKEL (reference sequence). CDR3 protein: CASSQGRGPQETQYF. CDR3 DNA: TGTGCCAGCAGCCAAGGCAGGGGCCCCCAAGAGACCCAGTACTTC.

V and J are TRBV24-1 and TRBJ2-1, with 10 bases identical to TRBD2. TRBJ2-7 matches the DNA end more closely, so the J call is doubtful. The CDR3 runs to 15 residues. Germline CDR1 KGHDR, CDR2 SFDVKD. This CDR3 reads CATSSTTSGYNEQYF. Here the CDR3 DNA reads TGTGCCACCAGCTCCACGACTAGCGGGTACAATGAGCAGTACTTC.

The chain is built from TRBV20-1 and TRBJ2-5; 9 bases fit TRBD1. CDR1 is DFQATT, CDR2 SNEGSKA, per germline (reference sequence). Germline trimming cut 6 bases from V and 11 bases from J; bases unmatched to any gene: 13. The CDR3 consists of 13 residues. The CDR3 here is CSAGTGRPNEQYF. CDR3 coding DNA: TGCAGTGCCGGGACAGGGAGACCGAATGAGCAGTACTTC.

In this sample, this clonotype turned up a few times. This chain joins TRBV12-3 or TRBV12-4 and TRBJ2-5, with D possibly matching TRBD2 (6 bases). Trimming shortened V by 0 bases and J by 2 bases, and 10 bases separated the two germline ends. CDR3 size: 15 residues. The CDR3 nucleotides are TGTGCCAGCAGTTTAGCCCGGGGAGGTCAAGAGACCCAGTACTTC. This sequence encodes CASSLARGGQETQYF.

The V and J genes are TRBV10-3 and TRBJ2-3; 8 nucleotides match TRBD2. The junction had 14 bases not matched to a gene; V was cut back by 4 bases and J by 8 bases. Per the germline V gene, CDR1 is ENHRY and CDR2 is SYGVKD. The CDR3 is 16 residues long. CDR3 sequence reads: CAISAEAGELTGTQYF. CDR3 nucleotide sequence: TGTGCCATCAGTGCGGAAGCGGGAGAGCTGACCGGTACGCAGTATTTT.